This T cell receptor beta chain stems from a study of T cells in localized non-small cell lung cancer. Losses at the gene ends were 5 bases for V and 9 bases for J; bases not matched to a gene: 8. Germline CDR1 reads SGHVS; CDR2 reads FQNEAQ. The length of the CDR3 is 14 residues. For this clone: Antigen unknown.

TCRdb's table, derived via immunoSEQ multiplex PCR, lists solely in-frame clones and lacks some. The table includes tens of thousands of clones, 75% to 85% detected once. Findings and caveats of the study: Appearance in adjacent lung was seen for a median around 58 of the top 100 tumor clones. A denser population of T cells in blood accompanied longer overall survival. Sequencing covered just one tumor region, so heterogeneity cannot be ruled out. Uninvolved neighboring lung showed the greatest T cell clonality, exceeding tumor.

The sequencing here drew on PBMCs, taken before any cancer treatment. The TCR comes from a man aged 40 to 75 with stage II lung adenocarcinoma. The chain employs TRBV7-8 and TRBJ2-1, with 9 bases aligning to TRBD1. DNA of the CDR3: TGTGCCAGCAGCCCCGACAGGGGGGCTTCTGAGCAGTTCTTC. Translation: CASSPDRGASEQFF.